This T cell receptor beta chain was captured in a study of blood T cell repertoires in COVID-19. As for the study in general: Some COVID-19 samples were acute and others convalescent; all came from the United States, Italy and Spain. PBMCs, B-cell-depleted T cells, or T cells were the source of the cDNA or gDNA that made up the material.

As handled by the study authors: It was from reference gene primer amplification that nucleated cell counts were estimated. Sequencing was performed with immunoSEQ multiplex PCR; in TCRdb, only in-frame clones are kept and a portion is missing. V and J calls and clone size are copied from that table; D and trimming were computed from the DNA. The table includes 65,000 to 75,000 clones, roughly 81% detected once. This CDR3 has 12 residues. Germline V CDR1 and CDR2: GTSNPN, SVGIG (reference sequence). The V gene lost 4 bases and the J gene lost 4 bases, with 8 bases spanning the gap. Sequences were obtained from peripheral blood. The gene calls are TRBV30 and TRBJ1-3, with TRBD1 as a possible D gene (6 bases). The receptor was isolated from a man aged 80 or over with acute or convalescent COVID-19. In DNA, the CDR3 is TGTGCCTGGAACAGGGCAGGAAACACCATATATTTT. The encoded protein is CAWNRAGNTIYF.